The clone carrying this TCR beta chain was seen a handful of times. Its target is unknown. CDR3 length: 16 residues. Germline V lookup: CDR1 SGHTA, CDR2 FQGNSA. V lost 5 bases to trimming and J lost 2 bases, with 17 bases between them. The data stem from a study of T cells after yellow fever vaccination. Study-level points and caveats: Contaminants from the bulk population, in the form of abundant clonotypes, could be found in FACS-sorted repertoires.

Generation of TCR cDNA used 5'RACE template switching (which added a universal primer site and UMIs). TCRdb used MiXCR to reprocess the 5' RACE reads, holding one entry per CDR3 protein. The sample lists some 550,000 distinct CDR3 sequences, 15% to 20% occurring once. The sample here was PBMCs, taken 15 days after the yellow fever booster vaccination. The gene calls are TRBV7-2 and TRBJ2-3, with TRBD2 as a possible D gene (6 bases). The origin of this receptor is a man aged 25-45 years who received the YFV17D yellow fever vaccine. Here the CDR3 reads CASSPQRAGPTDTQYF. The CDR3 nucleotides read TGTGCCAGCAGCCCACAGCGGGCTGGGCCCACAGATACGCAGTATTTT.